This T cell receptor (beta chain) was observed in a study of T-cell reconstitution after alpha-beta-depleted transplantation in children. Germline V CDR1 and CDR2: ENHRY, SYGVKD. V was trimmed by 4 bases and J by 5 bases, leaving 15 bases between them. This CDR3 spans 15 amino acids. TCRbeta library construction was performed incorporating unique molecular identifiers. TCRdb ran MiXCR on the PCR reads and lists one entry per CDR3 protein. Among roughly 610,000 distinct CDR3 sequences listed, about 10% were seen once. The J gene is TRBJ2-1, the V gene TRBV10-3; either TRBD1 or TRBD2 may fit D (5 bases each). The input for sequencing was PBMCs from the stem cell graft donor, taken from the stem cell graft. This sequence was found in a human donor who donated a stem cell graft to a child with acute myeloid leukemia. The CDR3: CAISARDLINNEQFF. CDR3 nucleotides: TGTGCCATCAGTGCCCGGGACCTCATCAACAATGAGCAGTTCTTC.